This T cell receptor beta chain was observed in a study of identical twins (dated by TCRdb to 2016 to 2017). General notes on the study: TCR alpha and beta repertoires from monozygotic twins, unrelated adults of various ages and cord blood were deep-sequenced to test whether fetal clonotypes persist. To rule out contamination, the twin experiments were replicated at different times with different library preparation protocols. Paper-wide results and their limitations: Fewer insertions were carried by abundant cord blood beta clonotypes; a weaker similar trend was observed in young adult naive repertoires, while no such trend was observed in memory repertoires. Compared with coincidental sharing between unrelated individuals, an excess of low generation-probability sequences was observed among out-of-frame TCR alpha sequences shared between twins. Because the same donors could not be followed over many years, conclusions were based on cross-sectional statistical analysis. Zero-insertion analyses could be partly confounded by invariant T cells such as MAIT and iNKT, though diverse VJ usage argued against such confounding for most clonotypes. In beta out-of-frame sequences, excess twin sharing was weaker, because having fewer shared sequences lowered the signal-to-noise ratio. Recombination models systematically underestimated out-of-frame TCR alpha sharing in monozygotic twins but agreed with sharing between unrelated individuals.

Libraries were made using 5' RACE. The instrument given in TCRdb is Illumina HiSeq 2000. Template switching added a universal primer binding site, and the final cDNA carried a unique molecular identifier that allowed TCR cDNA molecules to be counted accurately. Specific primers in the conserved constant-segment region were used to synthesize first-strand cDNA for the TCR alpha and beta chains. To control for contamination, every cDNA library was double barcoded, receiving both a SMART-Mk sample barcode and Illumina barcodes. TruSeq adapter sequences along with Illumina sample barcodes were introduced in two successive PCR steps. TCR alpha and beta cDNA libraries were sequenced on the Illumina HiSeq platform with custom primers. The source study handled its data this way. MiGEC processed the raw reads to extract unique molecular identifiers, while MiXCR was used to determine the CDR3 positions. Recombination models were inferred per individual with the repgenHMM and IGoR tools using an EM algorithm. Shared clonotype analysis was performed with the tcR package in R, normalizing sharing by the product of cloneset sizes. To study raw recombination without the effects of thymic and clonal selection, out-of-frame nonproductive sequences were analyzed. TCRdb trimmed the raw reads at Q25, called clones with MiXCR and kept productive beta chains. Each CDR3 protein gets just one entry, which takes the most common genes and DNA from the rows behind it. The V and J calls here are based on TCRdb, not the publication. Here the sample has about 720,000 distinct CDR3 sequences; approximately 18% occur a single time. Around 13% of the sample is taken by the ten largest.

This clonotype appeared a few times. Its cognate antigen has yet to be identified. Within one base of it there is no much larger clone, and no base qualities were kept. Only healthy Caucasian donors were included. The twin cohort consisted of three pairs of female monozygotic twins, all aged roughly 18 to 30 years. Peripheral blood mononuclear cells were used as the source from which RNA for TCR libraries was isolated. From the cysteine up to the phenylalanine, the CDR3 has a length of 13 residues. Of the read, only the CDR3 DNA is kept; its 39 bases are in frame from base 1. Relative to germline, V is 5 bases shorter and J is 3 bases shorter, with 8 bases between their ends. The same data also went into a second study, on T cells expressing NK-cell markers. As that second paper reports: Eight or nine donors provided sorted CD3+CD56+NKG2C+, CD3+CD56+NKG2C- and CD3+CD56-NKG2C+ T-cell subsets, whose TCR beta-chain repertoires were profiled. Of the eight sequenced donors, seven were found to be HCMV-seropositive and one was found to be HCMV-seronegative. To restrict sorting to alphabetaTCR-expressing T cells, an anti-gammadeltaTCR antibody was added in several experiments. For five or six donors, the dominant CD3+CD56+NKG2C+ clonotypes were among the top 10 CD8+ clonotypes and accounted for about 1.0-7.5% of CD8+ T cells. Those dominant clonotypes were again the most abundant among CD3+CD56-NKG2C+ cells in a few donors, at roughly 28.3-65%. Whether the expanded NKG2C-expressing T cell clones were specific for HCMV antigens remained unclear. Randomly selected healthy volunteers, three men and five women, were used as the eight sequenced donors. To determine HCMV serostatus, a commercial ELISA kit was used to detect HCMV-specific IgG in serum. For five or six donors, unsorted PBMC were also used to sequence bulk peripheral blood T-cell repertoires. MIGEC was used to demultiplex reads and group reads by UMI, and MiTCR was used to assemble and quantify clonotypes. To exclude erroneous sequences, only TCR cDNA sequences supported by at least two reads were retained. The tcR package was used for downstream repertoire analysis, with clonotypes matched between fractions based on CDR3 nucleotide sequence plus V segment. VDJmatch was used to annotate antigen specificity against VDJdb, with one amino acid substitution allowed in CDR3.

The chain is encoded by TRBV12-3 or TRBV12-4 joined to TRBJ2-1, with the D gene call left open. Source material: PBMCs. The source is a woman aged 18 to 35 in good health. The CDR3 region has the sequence CASSRVGYNEQFF. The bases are TGTGCCAGCAGTCGGGTGGGCTACAATGAGCAGTTCTTC.